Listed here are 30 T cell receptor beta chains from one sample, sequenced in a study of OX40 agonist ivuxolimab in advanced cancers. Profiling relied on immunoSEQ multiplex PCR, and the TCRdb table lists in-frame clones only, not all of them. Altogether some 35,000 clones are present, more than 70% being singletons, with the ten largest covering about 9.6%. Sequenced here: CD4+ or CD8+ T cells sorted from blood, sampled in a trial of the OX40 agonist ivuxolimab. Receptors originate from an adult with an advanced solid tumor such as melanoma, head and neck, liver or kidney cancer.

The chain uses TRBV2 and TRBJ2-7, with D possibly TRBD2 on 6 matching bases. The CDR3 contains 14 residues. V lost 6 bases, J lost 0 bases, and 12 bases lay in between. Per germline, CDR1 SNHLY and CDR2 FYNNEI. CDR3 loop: CASSASDYSYEQYF. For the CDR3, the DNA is TGTGCCAGCAGCGCTAGCGATTACTCCTACGAGCAGTACTTC.

The CDR3 bases are TGTGCCAGCAGTTCAACTAGCGGGAGGATCCACAATGAGCAGTTCTTC. Its protein product is CASSSTSGRIHNEQFF. The chain employs TRBV27 and TRBJ2-1; 12 bases fit TRBD2. This CDR3 is built from 16 residues. J lost 5 bases, V lost 4 bases, and 6 bases had no gene match. The V gene's germline CDR1 is MNHEY and CDR2 SMNVEV (reference sequence).

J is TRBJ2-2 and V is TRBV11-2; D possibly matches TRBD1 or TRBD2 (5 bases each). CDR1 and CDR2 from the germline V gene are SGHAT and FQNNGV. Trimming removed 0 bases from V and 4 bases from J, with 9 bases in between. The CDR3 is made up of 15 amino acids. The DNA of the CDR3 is TGTGCCAGCAGCTTAGAGGGGGACGGCACCGGGGAGCTGTTTTTT. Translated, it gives CASSLEGDGTGELFF.

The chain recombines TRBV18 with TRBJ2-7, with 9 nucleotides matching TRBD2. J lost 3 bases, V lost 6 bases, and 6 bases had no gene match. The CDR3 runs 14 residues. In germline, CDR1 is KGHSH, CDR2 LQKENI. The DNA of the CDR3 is TGTGCCAGCTCGCCCGGGACTAGCAGCTACGAGCAGTACTTC. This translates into CASSPGTSSYEQYF.

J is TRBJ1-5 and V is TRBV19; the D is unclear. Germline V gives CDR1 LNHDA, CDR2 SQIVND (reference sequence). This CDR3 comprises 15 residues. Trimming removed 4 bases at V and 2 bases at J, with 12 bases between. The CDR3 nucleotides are TGTGCCAGTAGTACCTCCGGCGGACGCAATCAGCCCCAGCATTTT. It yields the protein CASSTSGGRNQPQHF.

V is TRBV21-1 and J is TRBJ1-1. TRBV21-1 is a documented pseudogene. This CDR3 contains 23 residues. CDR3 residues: CASSKLKPNKLGNGRAFGTEAFF. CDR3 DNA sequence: TGTGCCAGCAGCAAGTTGAAACCTAACAAATTAGGGAATGGGCGGGCGTTTGGCACTGAAGCTTTCTTT.

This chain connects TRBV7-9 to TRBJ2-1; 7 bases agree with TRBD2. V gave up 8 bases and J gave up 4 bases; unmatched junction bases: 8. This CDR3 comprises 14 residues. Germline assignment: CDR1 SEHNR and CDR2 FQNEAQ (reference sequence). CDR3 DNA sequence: TGTGCCAGCGTTTGGGAGGGAGGGTACAATGAGCAGTTCTTC. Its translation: CASVWEGGYNEQFF.

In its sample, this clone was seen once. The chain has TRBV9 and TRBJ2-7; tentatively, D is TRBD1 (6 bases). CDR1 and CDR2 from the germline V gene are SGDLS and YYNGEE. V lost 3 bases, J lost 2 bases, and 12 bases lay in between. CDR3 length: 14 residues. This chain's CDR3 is CASSAGHRPYEQYF. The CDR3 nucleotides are TGTGCCAGCAGCGCGGGACACCGCCCCTACGAGCAGTACTTC.

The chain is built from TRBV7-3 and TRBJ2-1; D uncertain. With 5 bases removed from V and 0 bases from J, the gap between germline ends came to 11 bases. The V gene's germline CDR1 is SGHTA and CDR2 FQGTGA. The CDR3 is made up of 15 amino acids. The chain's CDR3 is CASSVNSGSYNEQFF. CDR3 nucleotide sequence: TGTGCCAGCAGCGTTAACTCTGGCTCCTACAATGAGCAGTTCTTC.

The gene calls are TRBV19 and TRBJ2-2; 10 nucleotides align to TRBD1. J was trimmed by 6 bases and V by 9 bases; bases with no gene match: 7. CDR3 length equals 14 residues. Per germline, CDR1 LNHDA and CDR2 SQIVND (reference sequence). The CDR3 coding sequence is TGTGCCAGCGACGGACAGGGGGAACCCGGGGAGCTGTTTTTT. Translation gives CASDGQGEPGELFF.

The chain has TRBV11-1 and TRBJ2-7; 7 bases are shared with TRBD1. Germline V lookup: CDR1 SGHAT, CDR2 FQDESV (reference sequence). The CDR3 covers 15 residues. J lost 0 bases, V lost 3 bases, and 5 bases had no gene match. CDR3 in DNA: TGTGCCAGCAGCTTCGACAGGGCGAGCTCCTACGAGCAGTACTTC. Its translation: CASSFDRASSYEQYF.

CDR3 protein: CASKVGSSRYEQYF. CDR3 coding DNA: TGTGCCAGCAAGGTCGGCTCTTCGAGGTACGAGCAGTACTTC. The gene calls are TRBV6-5 and TRBJ2-5; D gene ambiguous. The assigned J gene may be wrong: the sequence end matches TRBJ2-7 better. The CDR3 totals 14 residues. The germline gives CDR1 MNHEY, CDR2 SVGAGI.

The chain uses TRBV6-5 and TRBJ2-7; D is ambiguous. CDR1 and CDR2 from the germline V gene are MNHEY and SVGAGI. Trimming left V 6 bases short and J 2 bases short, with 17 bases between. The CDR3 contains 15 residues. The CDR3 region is CASSPTKTRAYEQYF. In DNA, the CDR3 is TGTGCCAGCAGCCCCACTAAGACACGAGCCTACGAGCAGTACTTC.

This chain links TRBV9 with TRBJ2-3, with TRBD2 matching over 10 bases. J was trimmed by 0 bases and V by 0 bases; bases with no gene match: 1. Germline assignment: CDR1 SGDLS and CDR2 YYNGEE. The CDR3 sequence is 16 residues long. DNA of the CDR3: TGTGCCAGCAGCGTAGAGGGACTAGCGAGCACAGATACGCAGTATTTT. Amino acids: CASSVEGLASTDTQYF.

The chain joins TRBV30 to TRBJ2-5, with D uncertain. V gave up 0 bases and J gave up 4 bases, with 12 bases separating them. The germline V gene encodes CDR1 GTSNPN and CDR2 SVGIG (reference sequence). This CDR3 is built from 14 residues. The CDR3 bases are TGTGCCTGGAGTGTACTGGGCGGAGTAGAGACCCAGTACTTC. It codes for CAWSVLGGVETQYF.

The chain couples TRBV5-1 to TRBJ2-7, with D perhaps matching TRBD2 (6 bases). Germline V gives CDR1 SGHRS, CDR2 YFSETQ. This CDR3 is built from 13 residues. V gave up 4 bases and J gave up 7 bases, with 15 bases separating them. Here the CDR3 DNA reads TGCGCCAGCAGCCAACGGGAGATTGGGGAGCAGTACTTC. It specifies CASSQREIGEQYF.

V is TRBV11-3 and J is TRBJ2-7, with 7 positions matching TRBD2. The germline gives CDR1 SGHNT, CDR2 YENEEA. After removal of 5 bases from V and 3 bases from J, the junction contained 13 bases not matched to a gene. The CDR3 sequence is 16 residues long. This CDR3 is CASSPKSAGAVYEQYF. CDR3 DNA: TGTGCCAGCAGCCCAAAATCGGCGGGAGCAGTCTACGAGCAGTACTTC.

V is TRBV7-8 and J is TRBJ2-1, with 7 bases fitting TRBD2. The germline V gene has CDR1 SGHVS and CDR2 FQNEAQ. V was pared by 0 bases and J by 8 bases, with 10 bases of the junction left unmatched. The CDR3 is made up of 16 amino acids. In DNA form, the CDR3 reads TGTGCCAGCAGCTTAGCGTGGGTAGCGGGTGAGGATGAGCAGTTCTTC. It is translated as CASSLAWVAGEDEQFF.

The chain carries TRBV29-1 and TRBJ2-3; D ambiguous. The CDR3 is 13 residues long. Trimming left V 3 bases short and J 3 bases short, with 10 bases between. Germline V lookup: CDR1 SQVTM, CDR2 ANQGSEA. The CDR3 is CSVDVRLTDTQYF. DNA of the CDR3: TGCAGCGTTGACGTGCGGCTGACAGATACGCAGTATTTT.

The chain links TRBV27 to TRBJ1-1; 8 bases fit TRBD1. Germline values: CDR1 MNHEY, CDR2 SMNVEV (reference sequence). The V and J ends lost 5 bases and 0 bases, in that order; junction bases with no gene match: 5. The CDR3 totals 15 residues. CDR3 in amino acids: CASSARQGLNTEAFF. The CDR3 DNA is TGTGCCAGCAGTGCCCGACAGGGGCTGAACACTGAAGCTTTCTTT.

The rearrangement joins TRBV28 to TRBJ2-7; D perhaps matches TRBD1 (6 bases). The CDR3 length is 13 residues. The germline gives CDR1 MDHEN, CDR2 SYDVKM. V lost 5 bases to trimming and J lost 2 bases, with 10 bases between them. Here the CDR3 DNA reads TGTGCCAGCAGTCCAGGACAGACCTACGAGCAGTACTTC. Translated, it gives CASSPGQTYEQYF.

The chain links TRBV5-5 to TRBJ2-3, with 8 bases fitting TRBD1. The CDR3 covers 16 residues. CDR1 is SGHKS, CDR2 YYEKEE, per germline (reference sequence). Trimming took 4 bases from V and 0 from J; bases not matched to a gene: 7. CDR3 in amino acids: CASSQGARGSTDTQYF. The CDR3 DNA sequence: TGTGCCAGCAGCCAGGGGGCGCGAGGCAGCACAGATACGCAGTATTTT.

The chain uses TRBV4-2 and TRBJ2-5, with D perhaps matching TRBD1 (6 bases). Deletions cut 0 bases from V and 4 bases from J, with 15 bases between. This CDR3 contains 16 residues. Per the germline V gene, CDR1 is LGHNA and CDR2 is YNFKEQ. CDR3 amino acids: CASSQERGVRGETQYF. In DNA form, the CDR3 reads TGTGCCAGCAGCCAAGAACGGGGTGTCAGGGGAGAGACCCAGTACTTC.

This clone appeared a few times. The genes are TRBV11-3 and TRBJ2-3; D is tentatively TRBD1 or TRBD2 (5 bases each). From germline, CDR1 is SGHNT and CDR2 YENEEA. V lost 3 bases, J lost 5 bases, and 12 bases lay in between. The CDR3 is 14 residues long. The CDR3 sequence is CASSFRGQGDTQYF. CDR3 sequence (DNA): TGTGCCAGCAGCTTTCGGGGTCAGGGAGATACGCAGTATTTT.

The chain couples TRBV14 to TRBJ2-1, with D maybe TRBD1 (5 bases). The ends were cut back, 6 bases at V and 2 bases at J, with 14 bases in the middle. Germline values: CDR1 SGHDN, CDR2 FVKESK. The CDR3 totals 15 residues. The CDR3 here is CASSPTAVTYNEQFF. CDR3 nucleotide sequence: TGTGCCAGCAGTCCGACAGCTGTTACCTACAATGAGCAGTTCTTC.

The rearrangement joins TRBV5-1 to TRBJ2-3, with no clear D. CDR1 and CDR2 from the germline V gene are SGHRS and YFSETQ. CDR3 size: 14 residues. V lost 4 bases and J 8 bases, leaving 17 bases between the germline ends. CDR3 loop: CASSQGYVVSTQYF. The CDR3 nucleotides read TGCGCCAGCAGCCAAGGTTATGTGGTGTCTACGCAGTATTTT.

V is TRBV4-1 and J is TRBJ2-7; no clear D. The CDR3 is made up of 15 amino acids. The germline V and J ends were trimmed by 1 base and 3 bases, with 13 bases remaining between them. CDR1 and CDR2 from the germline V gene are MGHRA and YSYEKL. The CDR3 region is CASSQGSAANYEQYF. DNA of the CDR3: TGCGCCAGCAGCCAAGGTTCGGCAGCCAACTACGAGCAGTACTTC.

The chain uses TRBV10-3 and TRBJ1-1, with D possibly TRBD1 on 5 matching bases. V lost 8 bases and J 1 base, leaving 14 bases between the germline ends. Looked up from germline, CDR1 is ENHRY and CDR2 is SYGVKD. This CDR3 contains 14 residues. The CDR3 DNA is TGTGCCATCTTACCGGCAGGGAGGAACACTGAAGCTTTCTTT. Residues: CAILPAGRNTEAFF.

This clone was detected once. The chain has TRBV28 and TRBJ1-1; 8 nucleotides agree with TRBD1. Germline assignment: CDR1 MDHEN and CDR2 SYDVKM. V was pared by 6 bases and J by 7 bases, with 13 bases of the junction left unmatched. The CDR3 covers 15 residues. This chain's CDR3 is CASSTQGAGWSEAFF. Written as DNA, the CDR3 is TGTGCCAGCAGCACGCAGGGGGCGGGGTGGAGTGAAGCTTTCTTT.

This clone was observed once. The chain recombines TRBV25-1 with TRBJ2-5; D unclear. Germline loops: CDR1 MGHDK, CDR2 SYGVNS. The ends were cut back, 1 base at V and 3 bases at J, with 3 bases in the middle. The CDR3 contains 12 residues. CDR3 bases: TGTGCCAGCAGTGAATCGGAAGAGACCCAGTACTTC. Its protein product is CASSESEETQYF.